These 29 T cell receptor beta chains came from one sample sequenced in a study of T cells in Graves' hyperthyroidism and ophthalmopathy (dated by TCRdb to between 2018 and 2021). Library method: multiplex PCR. The sample was run on an Illumina HiSeq 2000. The TCR beta CDR3 regions were amplified from RNA transcripts. A first-round RT-PCR of the TCR CDR3 used the HTBI primer set with the Qiagen OneStep RT-PCR kit. TCRdb reran the public reads through fastp at Q25 and MiXCR, keeping productive beta chains. Rows with one shared CDR3 protein collapse into an entry with the most common genes and DNA. The sample table records some 350,000 distinct CDR3 sequences; around 14% of these occur just once. About 30% of the sample belongs to the ten largest clones. Sequenced sample: blood. Every receptor here comes from a woman between 18 and 29 years old with Graves' hyperthyroidism that later progressed to Graves' ophthalmopathy.

In its sample, this clonotype was seen a few times. The chain couples TRBV24-1 to TRBJ2-3; D gene uncertain. Germline V gene sequence: CDR1 KGHDR, CDR2 SFDVKD. The germline V and J ends were trimmed by 4 bases and 0 bases, with 4 bases remaining between them. CDR3 length: 13 amino acids. CDR3 sequence reads: CATSETSTDTQYF. The CDR3 DNA is TGTGCCACCAGTGAGACTAGCACAGATACGCAGTATTTT.

Regarding this clonotype: This clone may be a read error of a much larger clone one base away. Because it lacks the conserved phenylalanine or tryptophan at the end, this CDR3 is likely a read error. The CDR3 region is CASSWAQETQYL. The CDR3 nucleotides are TGTGCCAGCAGTTGGGCCCAAGAGACCCAGTACCTC. The chain couples TRBV27 to TRBJ2-5, with D unclear. CDR1 is MNHEY, CDR2 SMNVEV, per germline (reference sequence). Trimming removed 4 bases from V and 1 base from J, with 4 bases in between. This CDR3 has 12 residues.

Remarks on this clonotype: This clone may be a read error of a much larger clone one base away. The rearrangement links TRBV24-1 to TRBJ2-1; 7 nucleotides line up with TRBD2. CDR3 length: 17 amino acids. The V gene end was trimmed by 3 bases and the J gene end by 1 base; junction bases not matched to a gene: 8. Looked up from germline, CDR1 is KGHDR and CDR2 is SFDVKD. DNA of the CDR3: TGTGCCACCAGTGATCCGCTAGCGGTAAGATCCTACAATGAGCAGTTCTTC. This sequence encodes CATSDPLAVRSYNEQFF.

This clonotype was recorded at least ten times. The J gene is TRBJ2-7, the V gene TRBV28, with 8 nucleotides matching TRBD1. The CDR3 contains 14 residues. Germline V gene lookup returns CDR1 MDHEN and CDR2 SYDVKM. V was pared by 5 bases and J by 7 bases, with 10 bases of the junction left unmatched. For the CDR3, the DNA is TGTGCCAGCAGTCGGGACAGGCGGCTTGTGGAGCAGTACTTC. Protein: CASSRDRRLVEQYF.

This clonotype was detected a few times. The chain uses TRBV28 and TRBJ2-3; perhaps TRBD2 as D (6 bases). CDR3 length equals 16 residues. V lost 1 base and J 6 bases, leaving 17 bases between the germline ends. Germline V gene sequence: CDR1 MDHEN, CDR2 SYDVKM. CDR3 amino acids: CASSLSVAGGPDTQYF. DNA for the CDR3: TGTGCCAGCAGTTTATCGGTCGCCGGAGGGCCCGATACGCAGTATTTT.

This clonotype came up a few times. J is TRBJ2-1 and V is TRBV4-3; TRBD1 matches 7 bases. V lost 4 bases and J lost 0; bases outside the gene matches: 18. CDR1 is LGHNA and CDR2 is YSLEER in the germline V gene. This CDR3 is built from 20 residues. The CDR3 spells CASSRRLAQGKGGSYNEQFF. CDR3 in DNA: TGCGCCAGCAGCCGACGACTGGCACAGGGGAAAGGGGGCTCCTACAATGAGCAGTTCTTC.

Of note for this clonotype: A much larger clone lies a single base off, so this may be a read error. The chain combines TRBV6-4 with TRBJ2-1; D is undetermined. Trimming stripped 0 bases from V and 0 bases from J, with 9 bases between. CDR3 length equals 16 residues. Germline V gene data show CDR1 as MRHNA and CDR2 as SNTAGT. The CDR3 nucleotides are TGTGCCAGCAGTGACTCCAGGCCCAGCTCCTACAATGAGCAGTTCTTC. Its protein is CASSDSRPSSYNEQFF.

There are a few counts of this clonotype. The CDR3 coding sequence is TGCGCCAGCAGCCAAGTGTTGGCGGGAGGGCCTCCCTACGAGCAGTACTTC. Its protein is CASSQVLAGGPPYEQYF. The gene calls are TRBV4-1 and TRBJ2-7; 9 bases line up with TRBD2. The CDR3 contains 17 residues. CDR1 and CDR2 from the germline V gene are MGHRA and YSYEKL. The junction had 9 bases not matched to a gene; V was cut back by 1 base and J by 2 bases.

V is TRBV20-1 and J is TRBJ1-2, with D perhaps matching TRBD1 (5 bases). Germline V gives CDR1 DFQATT, CDR2 SNEGSKA (reference sequence). The V end lost 4 bases, the J end lost 7 bases, and 19 bases lay between the germline ends. There are 14 residues in the CDR3. The CDR3 region is CSANKDGAGFGYTF. The CDR3 DNA is TGCAGTGCTAATAAAGACGGGGCTGGATTTGGCTACACCTTC.

This clonotype was counted ten times or more. The chain joins TRBV28 to TRBJ1-2, with D possibly being TRBD1 (6 bases). The germline V gene has CDR1 MDHEN and CDR2 SYDVKM. The CDR3 sequence is 14 residues long. V lost 5 bases to trimming and J lost 4 bases, with 14 bases between them. The chain's CDR3 is CASSPATGPYGYTF. In nucleotides, the CDR3 is TGTGCCAGCAGTCCCGCCACAGGGCCCTATGGCTACACCTTC.

Ten or more counts support this clonotype. An end of the junction differs from the germline gene, which may be a read error. The V and J genes are TRBV7-3 and TRBJ2-3; the match to TRBD2 covers 11 bases. The CDR3 loop spans 16 amino acids. Germline CDR1 and CDR2: SGHTA and FQGTGA. The CDR3 region has the DNA TGTGCCAGCAGCCTAACTAGCGGGAGCGGCACAGATACGCAGTATTTT. Translation gives CASSLTSGSGTDTQYF.

The chain recombines TRBV15 with TRBJ2-2; D unresolved. CDR1 and CDR2 from the germline V gene are LNHNV and YYDKDF (reference sequence). V lost 5 bases to trimming and J lost 6 bases, with 13 bases between them. CDR3 size: 14 residues. The CDR3 is CATSPTTTAGELFF. In nucleotides, the CDR3 is TGTGCCACCAGCCCAACCACGACGGCCGGGGAGCTGTTTTTT.

Turning to this clonotype: A much larger clonotype is one base distant, so this may be a read error. The genes are TRBV12-3 or TRBV12-4 and TRBJ2-5; tentatively, D is TRBD2 (5 bases). V was clipped by 9 bases and J by 1 base, with 18 bases between them. The CDR3 is made up of 15 amino acids. The CDR3 sequence: CARTPSGSGQETQYF. In nucleotides, the CDR3 is TGTGCCAGAACACCCAGCGGATCAGGCCAAGAGACCCAGTACTTC.

This clonotype was seen only a few times. The V call is TRBV6-2 or TRBV6-3, the J call TRBJ2-5, with 9 positions matching TRBD2. J was trimmed by 4 bases and V by 6 bases; bases with no gene match: 3. CDR1 is MNHEY, CDR2 SVGEGT, per germline. The CDR3 sequence is 13 residues long. CDR3 bases: TGTGCCAGCAGGGGGACTAGCAGAGAGACCCAGTACTTC. Residues: CASRGTSRETQYF.

This clonotype came up many times. The J gene is TRBJ1-1, the V gene TRBV30; possibly TRBD1 for D (5 bases). The CDR3 is made up of 15 amino acids. Germline values: CDR1 GTSNPN, CDR2 SVGIG (reference sequence). Trimming took off 2 bases at V and 6 bases at J, with 19 bases between the two ends. The CDR3: CAWSPGTGSPAEAFF. CDR3 nucleotides: TGTGCCTGGAGTCCAGGTACAGGCTCGCCGGCTGAAGCTTTCTTT.

The chain is built from TRBV27 and TRBJ2-5, with D possibly TRBD1 on 6 matching bases. The CDR3 is 11 residues long. Per germline, CDR1 MNHEY and CDR2 SMNVEV (reference sequence). Trimming cost V 5 bases and J 13 bases, with 14 bases left between them. This CDR3 reads CASSVQGILYF. The CDR3 DNA reads as TGTGCCAGCAGTGTACAGGGAATTCTGTACTTC.

The sample holds many counts of this clonotype. The CDR3 nucleotides are TGCAGTGCTAGTGGAGGGAGGACCAACACAGATACGCAGTATTTT. It codes for CSASGGRTNTDTQYF. V usage is TRBV20-1 and J usage is TRBJ2-3; D may be TRBD2 (6 bases). The CDR3 has 15 amino acids. Germline loops: CDR1 DFQATT, CDR2 SNEGSKA (reference sequence). The V end lost 3 bases, the J end lost 2 bases, and 15 bases lay between the germline ends.

Ten or more counts support this clonotype. The chain is built from TRBV11-1 and TRBJ1-2; D is possibly TRBD1 (6 bases). Trimming took off 1 base at V and 7 bases at J, with 10 bases between the two ends. The CDR3 is 13 amino acids. Germline CDR1 and CDR2: SGHAT and FQDESV (reference sequence). This chain's CDR3 is CASSLDTGSGYTF. The CDR3 nucleotides are TGTGCCAGCAGCTTAGACACAGGGTCTGGCTACACCTTC.

A few counts support this clonotype. The rearrangement links TRBV7-2 to TRBJ2-3, with D uncertain. CDR1 is SGHTA and CDR2 is FQGNSA in the germline V gene. The CDR3 covers 14 residues. V dropped 2 bases and J dropped 3 bases, with 9 bases sitting between them. This CDR3 reads CASSLSRKTDTQYF. DNA for the CDR3: TGTGCCAGCAGCTTAAGCCGGAAAACAGATACGCAGTATTTT.

This clonotype was observed a handful of times. The V call is TRBV29-1, the J call TRBJ1-1, with 8 nucleotides matching TRBD1. The CDR3 has 13 amino acids. V shed 5 bases and J 3 bases; nucleotides not matched to a gene: 5. Germline CDR1 reads SQVTM; CDR2 reads ANQGSEA. CDR3 nucleotides: TGCAGCGTTATAAACAGGGGGGACACTGAAGCTTTCTTT. This encodes CSVINRGDTEAFF.

There are many counts of this clonotype. V usage is TRBV28 and J usage is TRBJ2-7; TRBD2 agrees at 9 bases. The germline gives CDR1 MDHEN, CDR2 SYDVKM. V lost 10 bases and J lost 4; bases outside the gene matches: 11. The CDR3 runs 14 residues. DNA for the CDR3: TGTGCCACCACTATAGCGGGAGAGGAGTACGAGCAGTACTTC. As protein: CATTIAGEEYEQYF.

This clonotype was seen at least ten times. This chain joins TRBV6-2 or TRBV6-3 and TRBJ2-1, with 9 positions matching TRBD2. The CDR3 extends over 17 amino acids. Losses at the gene ends were 0 bases for V and 8 bases for J; bases not matched to a gene: 11. Looked up from germline, CDR1 is MNHEY and CDR2 is SVGEGT. This chain's CDR3 is CASSYSLGIAGEDEQFF. CDR3 nucleotides: TGTGCCAGCAGTTACTCGCTGGGGATAGCGGGAGAAGATGAGCAGTTCTTC.

This clonotype has a handful of counts. J is TRBJ1-3 and V is TRBV5-1; D is undetermined. CDR1 SGHRS and CDR2 YFSETQ come from the germline V gene. This CDR3 has 15 amino acids. V was trimmed by 1 base and J by 0 bases, leaving 8 bases between them. CDR3 in DNA: TGCGCCAGCAGCTTGCGGGAAAGCTCTGGAAACACCATATATTTT. Encoded protein: CASSLRESSGNTIYF.

This clonotype was detected only a few times. V usage is TRBV20-1 and J usage is TRBJ1-1; TRBD1 matches 11 bases. The V and J ends lost 0 bases and 4 bases, in that order; junction bases with no gene match: 13. The V gene's germline CDR1 is DFQATT and CDR2 SNEGSKA (reference sequence). CDR3 length: 18 residues. Written as DNA, the CDR3 is TGCAGTGCTAGAGATCCTCGGACAGGGGGCTATCCGGGCACTGAAGCTTTCTTT. Translating gives CSARDPRTGGYPGTEAFF.

This clonotype was seen at least ten times. V and J are TRBV28 and TRBJ2-1; 11 bases are shared with TRBD2. The CDR3 sequence is 16 residues long. Germline V gives CDR1 MDHEN, CDR2 SYDVKM. The V and J ends lost 5 bases and 0 bases, in that order; junction bases with no gene match: 3. The chain's CDR3 is CASSRLAGSSYNEQFF. Written as DNA, the CDR3 is TGTGCCAGCAGTCGACTAGCGGGGAGCTCCTACAATGAGCAGTTCTTC.

This clonotype was observed many times. The chain combines TRBV10-1 with TRBJ2-7, with 7 bases lining up with TRBD2. CDR3 length equals 16 residues. The V gene end was trimmed by 1 base and the J gene end by 2 bases; junction bases not matched to a gene: 8. Germline V gene sequence: CDR1 WNHNN, CDR2 SYGVQD (reference sequence). CDR3 in amino acids: CASSEFRTSHPYEQYF. For the CDR3, the DNA is TGCGCCAGCAGTGAGTTTCGGACTAGTCACCCCTACGAGCAGTACTTC.

This clonotype showed up just once. The gene calls are TRBV7-8 and TRBJ2-7; D could derive from TRBD1 or TRBD2 (5 bases each). This CDR3 has 14 amino acids. CDR1 and CDR2 from the germline V gene are SGHVS and FQNEAQ. The V gene lost 4 bases and the J gene lost 5 bases, with 15 bases spanning the gap. This chain's CDR3 is CASSSSALGDEQYF. In DNA form, the CDR3 reads TGTGCCAGCAGCTCTTCGGCTTTGGGGGACGAGCAGTACTTC.

In its sample, this clonotype was seen many times. The chain carries TRBV24-1 and TRBJ1-1; D unresolved. Looked up from germline, CDR1 is KGHDR and CDR2 is SFDVKD. The CDR3 has 13 residues. V was shortened by 7 bases and J by 1 base, with 9 bases between the two germline ends. In DNA form, the CDR3 reads TGTGCCACCAGCGGGGTGGGGAACACTGAAGCTTTCTTT. Residues: CATSGVGNTEAFF.

This clonotype was seen many times. This chain joins TRBV7-2 and TRBJ2-2; TRBD2 matches 9 bases. Germline V gene sequence: CDR1 SGHTA, CDR2 FQGNSA. The CDR3 length is 17 residues. V dropped 2 bases and J dropped 1; count of bases not matched to a gene: 5. CDR3 sequence (DNA): TGTGCCAGCAGCTTAAGGGCGGGAGGGCTGAACACCGGGGAGCTGTTTTTT. Translating it yields CASSLRAGGLNTGELFF.